This T cell receptor beta chain was identified during a study of T cell responses to AZD1222 COVID-19 vaccine. In the study overall: Combined were second doses at about 4 or about 12 weeks. Study-level points and caveats: Females outnumbered males among donors, who were mostly white British; clonal diversity was possibly underestimated. Per reports, nearly half of all spike-specific TCRs target regions that are unmutated in variants.

Worth noting for this clone: What it binds is unknown.

CDR3 length: 15 amino acids. Germline CDR1 is SGHTA and CDR2 is FQGNSA. V lost 5 bases to trimming and J lost 5 bases, with 16 bases between them. Clones were sequenced by immunoSEQ multiplex PCR, and TCRdb holds only the in-frame ones, with some missing. The sample includes some 130,000 clones, roughly 85% of them seen just once. The TCR was taken from an adult in good health. The genes are TRBV7-2 and TRBJ1-5; D not resolved. Specimen: peripheral blood, collected on day 0 of AZD1222 vaccination. The DNA of the CDR3 is TGTGCCAGCAGCAGGGAAGGTTCCAGGTATCAGCCCCAGCATTTT. It translates to CASSREGSRYQPQHF.